These 27 T cell receptor beta chains came from one sample sequenced in a study of metastatic and nonmetastatic thyroid tumors. Using MiXCR, TCRdb reanalyzed the PCR reads. This table holds roughly 7,000 clones, 25% to 30% found once. There were no patients who had received any treatment before thyroid surgery. Sequencing used tumor tissue. All receptors come from a female donor with papillary thyroid cancer or a benign thyroid nodule (not recorded which). Some clones in this sample may be carry-over from other donors' samples.

This clone is medium-sized. The V and J genes are TRBV28 and TRBJ2-1; D is perhaps TRBD1 or TRBD2 (5 bases each). Germline-derived CDR1 and CDR2 are MDHEN and SYDVKM. This CDR3 has 14 amino acids. Trimming took 10 bases from V and 8 from J, leaving 21 bases between them. CDR3 loop: CATNRDPVMHEQFF. CDR3 nucleotides: TGTGCCACTAACCGGGACCCAGTTATGCATGAGCAGTTCTTC. The full variable domain, rest sourced from reference TRBV28 and TRBJ2-1, is DVKVTQSSRYLVKRTGEKVFLECVQDMDHENMFWYRQDPGLGLRLIYFSYDVKMKEKGDIPEGYSVSREKKERFSLILESASTNQTSMYLCATNRDPVMHEQFFGPGTRLTVL.

The table lists this clone with a few counts. V gene TRBV19 combines with J gene TRBJ2-7; unclear D gene. V lost 5 bases and J 1 base, leaving 9 bases between the germline ends. From germline, CDR1 is LNHDA and CDR2 SQIVND (reference sequence). This CDR3 has 13 amino acids. The CDR3 loop reads CASSASISYEQYF. CDR3 in DNA: TGTGCCAGTAGTGCCAGTATATCCTACGAGCAGTACTTC.

In this sample, this clone turned up a few times. The chain carries TRBV6-1 and TRBJ1-5; D possibly corresponds to TRBD1 (6 bases). Trimming took 5 bases from V and 6 from J, leaving 11 bases between them. The CDR3 runs 13 residues. The germline V gene has CDR1 MNHNS and CDR2 SASEGT. The CDR3 is CASSSGGGQPQHF. CDR3 nucleotides: TGTGCCAGCAGTTCGGGGGGCGGTCAGCCCCAGCATTTT.

Remarks on this clone: The junction departs from germline at one end; a sequencing error may be responsible. The rearrangement links TRBV7-6 to TRBJ2-5, with a possible D match to TRBD1 (6 bases). The CDR3 totals 12 residues. Germline-derived CDR1 and CDR2 are SGHVS and FNYEAQ. This CDR3 is CASRYPQGTQYF. For the CDR3, the DNA is TGCGCCAGCAGATATCCACAGGGGACCCAGTACTTC. Complete variable domain (other parts from reference TRBV7-6 and TRBJ2-5): GAGVSQSPRYKVTKRGQDVALRCDPISGHVSLYWYRQALGQGPEFLTYFNYEAQQDKSGLPNDRFSAERPEGSISTLTIQRTEQRDSAMYRCASRYPQGTQYFGPGTRLLVL.

This clone ranks as medium-sized (0.01 to 0.1%). The chain uses TRBV7-2 and TRBJ1-2; 12 bases map to TRBD1. The junction had 9 bases not matched to a gene; V was cut back by 5 bases and J by 8 bases. CDR3 length equals 15 residues. In germline, CDR1 is SGHTA, CDR2 FQGNSA. The CDR3 sequence is CASSTSGQGAKGYTF. The CDR3 DNA reads as TGTGCCAGCAGCACGTCGGGACAGGGGGCGAAAGGCTACACCTTC.

Judged by abundance, this clone is medium-sized. The chain links TRBV6-5 to TRBJ2-7; 9 nucleotides align to TRBD1. With 2 bases clipped from V and 2 bases from J, the junction kept 4 bases outside the gene matches. Germline V gives CDR1 MNHEY, CDR2 SVGAGI. This CDR3 is built from 15 residues. CDR3 in amino acids: CASSYRQGVTYEQYF. The CDR3 DNA follows: TGTGCCAGCAGTTACCGACAGGGGGTCACCTACGAGCAGTACTTC.

The rearrangement uses TRBV27 and TRBJ2-1, with D maybe TRBD2 (6 bases). Germline V gene lookup returns CDR1 MNHEY and CDR2 SMNVEV (reference sequence). The CDR3 is 17 residues long. The ends were cut back, 0 bases at V and 4 bases at J, with 16 bases in the middle. DNA for the CDR3: TGTGCCAGCAGTTTATCGTGGGGGGAGTTCGCTTACAATGAGCAGTTCTTC. Protein product: CASSLSWGEFAYNEQFF.

By share of the sample, this clone is medium-sized. The chain joins TRBV27 to TRBJ1-1; 8 bases are a match to TRBD1. CDR3 size: 14 residues. The germline V gene has CDR1 MNHEY and CDR2 SMNVEV (reference sequence). Unmatched junction bases numbered 12, after V lost 9 bases and J lost 6 bases. Here the CDR3 reads CASSRQGANAEAFF. CDR3 bases: TGTGCCAGTAGTAGGCAGGGGGCAAACGCTGAAGCTTTCTTT.

The chain combines TRBV7-2 with TRBJ2-7; no clear D gene. V lost 5 bases and J 1 base, leaving 12 bases between the germline ends. This CDR3 comprises 14 residues. The germline V gene encodes CDR1 SGHTA and CDR2 FQGNSA. This CDR3 reads CASSPRLGSYEQYF. The CDR3 nucleotides read TGTGCCAGCAGCCCCCGGCTGGGTTCCTACGAGCAGTACTTC.

This clone was seen more than once but under ten times. The chain recombines TRBV12-3 or TRBV12-4 with TRBJ2-7; D perhaps matches TRBD2 (6 bases). Trimming took off 3 bases at V and 6 bases at J, with 18 bases between the two ends. The CDR3 is made up of 15 amino acids. CDR3 in DNA: TGTGCCAGCAGTTTGGGCGGGACGCAGGCGAGCGAGCAGTACTTC. Residues: CASSLGGTQASEQYF.

In this sample, this clone is medium-sized (0.01 to 0.1%). The V and J genes are TRBV7-2 and TRBJ1-2; possibly TRBD1 for D (5 bases). The germline V and J ends were trimmed by 1 base and 4 bases, with 10 bases remaining between them. The CDR3 has 14 amino acids. The germline V gene encodes CDR1 SGHTA and CDR2 FQGNSA. In nucleotides, the CDR3 is TGTGCCAGCAGCTTAGGGGACTCTTCCTATGGCTACACCTTC. Its translation is CASSLGDSSYGYTF.

Sample share makes this clone medium-sized (0.01 to 0.1%). The chain joins TRBV20-1 to TRBJ2-1; D not resolved. The ends were cut back, 0 bases at V and 2 bases at J, with 11 bases in the middle. This CDR3 region has 15 residues. Germline V CDR1 and CDR2: DFQATT, SNEGSKA (reference sequence). In DNA form, the CDR3 reads TGCAGTGCTAGAGAGCGAGGTCCCACCTACAATGAGCAGTTCTTC. As protein: CSARERGPTYNEQFF.

By proportion, this clone is medium-sized. V usage is TRBV2 and J usage is TRBJ1-6; TRBD1 agrees at 7 bases. V trimming: 2 bases; J trimming: 9 bases; junction bases outside the gene matches: 7. Germline loops: CDR1 SNHLY, CDR2 FYNNEI. The CDR3 has 15 amino acids. CDR3 coding DNA: TGTGCCAGCAGTGAAATGGGTTACAGGGGTTCACCCCTCCACTTT. Encoded protein: CASSEMGYRGSPLHF.

The V and J genes are TRBV3-1 and TRBJ2-2; D unresolved. The germline V gene has CDR1 LGHDT and CDR2 YNNKEL (reference sequence). The V gene lost 1 base and the J gene lost 5 bases, with 11 bases spanning the gap. This CDR3 region has 15 residues. The CDR3 sequence is CASSQAPVKTGELFF. The CDR3 DNA sequence: TGTGCCAGCAGCCAAGCCCCCGTGAAGACCGGGGAGCTGTTTTTT.

This clone was detected a few times. The chain recombines TRBV15 with TRBJ2-2; D remains unclear. The germline V and J ends were trimmed by 7 bases and 0 bases, with 6 bases remaining between them. The CDR3 consists of 13 residues. The V gene's germline CDR1 is LNHNV and CDR2 YYDKDF (reference sequence). The CDR3 coding sequence is TGTGCCACCACTGAGACGAACACCGGGGAGCTGTTTTTT. It specifies CATTETNTGELFF.

V and J are TRBV6-2 or TRBV6-3 and TRBJ2-3; D not certain. The CDR3 spans 14 residues. The germline V gene has CDR1 MNHEY and CDR2 SVGEGT. The germline V and J ends were trimmed by 0 bases and 0 bases, with 4 bases remaining between them. The CDR3 nucleotides are TGTGCCAGCAGTTACTCGACTAGCACAGATACGCAGTATTTT. It specifies CASSYSTSTDTQYF.

This chain links TRBV30 with TRBJ2-7; perhaps D is TRBD1 or TRBD2 (5 bases each). The CDR3 is 15 amino acids. Germline V CDR1 and CDR2: GTSNPN, SVGIG (reference sequence). Trimming took 2 bases from V and 2 from J, leaving 16 bases between them. The CDR3 nucleotides are TGTGCCTGGAGTCAACCGGGACCGAAAGCCTACGAGCAGTACTTC. It is translated as CAWSQPGPKAYEQYF. Full variable domain (outside the CDR3, taken from reference TRBV30 and TRBJ2-7): SQTIHQWPATLVQPVGSPLSLECTVEGTSNPNLYWYRQAAGRGLQLLFYSVGIGQISSEVPQNLSASRPQDRQFILSSKKLLLSDSGFYLCAWSQPGPKAYEQYFGPGTRLTVT.

V usage is TRBV20-1 and J usage is TRBJ1-5; TRBD1 might be the D (5 bases). V was clipped by 0 bases and J by 6 bases, with 18 bases between them. Germline V CDR1 and CDR2: DFQATT, SNEGSKA (reference sequence). The CDR3 sequence is 16 residues long. The CDR3, as DNA: TGCAGTGCTAGAGATCTGTCAGAGGGACGGGCTCAGCCCCAGCATTTT. This codes for CSARDLSEGRAQPQHF.

The chain recombines TRBV15 with TRBJ2-1; 10 bases agree with TRBD2. Germline V lookup: CDR1 LNHNV, CDR2 YYDKDF (reference sequence). V was pared by 10 bases and J by 9 bases, with 6 bases of the junction left unmatched. CDR3 length: 12 amino acids. CDR3 in amino acids: CAIASGRGEQFF. The CDR3 DNA reads TGTGCCATCGCTAGCGGGAGAGGTGAGCAGTTCTTC.

This rearrangement joins TRBV5-1 to TRBJ2-3, with TRBD1 as a possible D gene (5 bases). This CDR3 spans 16 amino acids. V was pared by 0 bases and J by 1 base, with 12 bases between. CDR1 is SGHRS and CDR2 is YFSETQ in the germline V gene. The CDR3 reads CASSLEQAARTDTQYF. The CDR3 DNA follows: TGCGCCAGCAGCTTGGAACAGGCGGCCCGCACAGATACGCAGTATTTT. Together with reference TRBV5-1 and TRBJ2-3, the CDR3 gives the full variable domain: KAGVTQTPRYLIKTRGQQVTLSCSPISGHRSVSWYQQTPGQGLQFLFEYFSETQRNKGNFPGRFSGRQFSNSRSEMNVSTLELGDSALYLCASSLEQAARTDTQYFGPGTRLTVL.

The sample holds a few counts of this clone. The rearrangement joins TRBV28 to TRBJ1-2, with D perhaps TRBD1 (5 bases). The ends were cut back, 9 bases at V and 8 bases at J, with 22 bases in the middle. Germline V gene lookup returns CDR1 MDHEN and CDR2 SYDVKM. The CDR3 has 14 residues. CDR3 nucleotides: TGTGCCAGTAAGAAGTCCCGGTCCGGGGGGGGCTACACCTTC. It encodes CASKKSRSGGGYTF.

This chain joins TRBV12-3 or TRBV12-4 and TRBJ1-2; TRBD1 is a possible D gene (5 bases). V was clipped by 2 bases and J by 6 bases, with 13 bases between them. The CDR3 runs to 14 residues. CDR3 region: CASSLKRGSHGYTF. CDR3 coding DNA: TGTGCCAGCAGTTTAAAACGGGGGAGCCATGGCTACACCTTC.

This clone has only a few counts. This chain links TRBV6-2 or TRBV6-3 with TRBJ2-7, with a tentative D call TRBD1 (6 bases). The V gene's germline CDR1 is MNHEY and CDR2 SVGEGT. V shed 6 bases and J shed 4 bases, with 22 bases lying between them. The CDR3 is 16 residues long. The CDR3 DNA sequence: TGTGCCAGCAGAAGGGGGTTAACAGCTACGCAATACGAGCAGTACTTC. Translating gives CASRRGLTATQYEQYF.

This clone was observed a single time. The V call is TRBV10-3, the J call TRBJ2-5; 10 nucleotides match TRBD2. The V and J ends lost 2 bases and 5 bases, in that order; junction bases with no gene match: 5. CDR1 ENHRY and CDR2 SYGVKD come from the germline V gene. This CDR3 comprises 15 residues. CDR3 sequence (DNA): TGTGCCATCAGTGAGGGGACTAGCGAAGGCGAGACCCAGTACTTC. Translation gives CAISEGTSEGETQYF.

This clone was observed a few times. V gene TRBV28 combines with J gene TRBJ2-2; 9 bases are shared with TRBD1. The CDR3 contains 16 residues. With 3 bases clipped from V and 7 bases from J, the junction kept 9 bases outside the gene matches. Looked up from germline, CDR1 is MDHEN and CDR2 is SYDVKM. DNA of the CDR3: TGTGCCAGCAGTTTCCTCGGACAGGGGACGGACGGGGAGCTGTTTTTT. Amino acids: CASSFLGQGTDGELFF.

This clone occurred once. The chain uses TRBV27 and TRBJ2-7; 12 bases line up with TRBD1. Per the germline V gene, CDR1 is MNHEY and CDR2 is SMNVEV (reference sequence). The J segment lost 3 bases and the V segment lost 6 bases, leaving 9 bases of the junction unmatched. There are 16 residues in the CDR3. The CDR3 protein is CASSQSGTGGIYEQYF. The CDR3 DNA is TGTGCCAGCAGCCAATCCGGGACAGGGGGCATCTACGAGCAGTACTTC.

This clone was counted only a few times. The chain joins TRBV27 to TRBJ2-1; tentative D call: TRBD1 (6 bases). This CDR3 contains 14 residues. In germline, CDR1 is MNHEY, CDR2 SMNVEV (reference sequence). Trimming pared 3 bases from V and 10 bases from J, leaving 16 bases between. CDR3 coding DNA: TGTGCCAGCAGTTTTAAGGGGGTGAGAGGGGAGCAGTTCTTC. Amino acids: CASSFKGVRGEQFF.